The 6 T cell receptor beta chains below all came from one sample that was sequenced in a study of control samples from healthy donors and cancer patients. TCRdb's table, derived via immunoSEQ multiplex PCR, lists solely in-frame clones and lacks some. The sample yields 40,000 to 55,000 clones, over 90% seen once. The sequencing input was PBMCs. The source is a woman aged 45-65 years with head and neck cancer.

CDR3 protein: CASSLGGGNYGYTF. Here the CDR3 DNA reads TGTGCCAGCAGCTTAGGCGGCGGGAACTATGGCTACACCTTC. This chain links TRBV7-8 with TRBJ1-2; unclear D gene. The CDR3 spans 14 residues. V lost 1 base to trimming and J lost 2 bases, with 8 bases between them. Germline values: CDR1 SGHVS, CDR2 FQNEAQ.

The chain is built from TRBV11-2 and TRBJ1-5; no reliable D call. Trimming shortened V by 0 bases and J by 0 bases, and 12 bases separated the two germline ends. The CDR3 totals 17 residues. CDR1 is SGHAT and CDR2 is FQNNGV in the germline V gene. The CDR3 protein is CASSLEREHLSNQPQHF. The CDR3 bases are TGTGCCAGCAGCTTAGAGAGGGAACACCTTAGCAATCAGCCCCAGCATTTT. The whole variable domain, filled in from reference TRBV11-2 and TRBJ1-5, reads EAGVAQSPRYKIIEKRQSVAFWCNPISGHATLYWYQQILGQGPKLLIQFQNNGVVDDSQLPKDRFSAERLKGVDSTLKIQPAKLEDSAVYLCASSLEREHLSNQPQHFGDGTRLSIL.

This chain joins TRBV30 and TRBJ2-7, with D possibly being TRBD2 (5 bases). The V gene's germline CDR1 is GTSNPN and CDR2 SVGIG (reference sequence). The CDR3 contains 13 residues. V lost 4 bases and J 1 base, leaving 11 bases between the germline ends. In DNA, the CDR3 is TGTGCCTGGAACAGCGCGGGTTCCTACGAGCAGTACTTC. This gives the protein CAWNSAGSYEQYF.

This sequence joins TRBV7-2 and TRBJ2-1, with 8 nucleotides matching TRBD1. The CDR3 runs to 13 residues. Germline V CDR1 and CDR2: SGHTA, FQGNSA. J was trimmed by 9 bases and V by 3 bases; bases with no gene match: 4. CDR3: CASSLDRAVEQFF. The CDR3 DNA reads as TGTGCCAGCAGCTTGGACAGGGCGGTTGAGCAGTTCTTC.

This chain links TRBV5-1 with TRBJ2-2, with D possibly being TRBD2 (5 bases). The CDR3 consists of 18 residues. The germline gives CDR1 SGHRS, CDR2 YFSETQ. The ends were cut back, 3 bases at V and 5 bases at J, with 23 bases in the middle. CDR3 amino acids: CASSSSLHWPPGTGELFF. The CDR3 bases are TGCGCCAGCAGCTCGTCGCTTCACTGGCCACCGGGGACCGGGGAGCTGTTTTTT.

The CDR3 loop reads CASSLPRGQGAGGYTF. The CDR3, as DNA: TGCGCCAGCAGCCTACCCCGAGGACAGGGGGCAGGAGGCTACACCTTC. This chain joins TRBV10-2 and TRBJ1-2, with TRBD1 matching over 11 bases. The CDR3 is 16 residues long. Germline CDR1 and CDR2: WSHSY and SAAADI. V shed 6 bases, J shed 8 bases, and the junction held 14 bases outside the gene matches.